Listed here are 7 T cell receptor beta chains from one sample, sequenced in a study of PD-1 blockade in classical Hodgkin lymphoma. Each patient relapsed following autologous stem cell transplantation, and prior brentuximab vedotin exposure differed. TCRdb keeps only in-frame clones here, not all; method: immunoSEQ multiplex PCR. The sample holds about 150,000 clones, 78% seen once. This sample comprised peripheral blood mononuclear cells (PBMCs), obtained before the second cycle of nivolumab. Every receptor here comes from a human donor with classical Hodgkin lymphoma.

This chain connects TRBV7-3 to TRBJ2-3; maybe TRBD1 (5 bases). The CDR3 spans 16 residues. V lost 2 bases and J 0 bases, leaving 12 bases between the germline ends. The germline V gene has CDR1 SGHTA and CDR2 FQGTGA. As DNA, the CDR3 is TGTGCCAGCAGCTTAGGCCTCGACAGCAGCACAGATACGCAGTATTTT. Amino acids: CASSLGLDSSTDTQYF.

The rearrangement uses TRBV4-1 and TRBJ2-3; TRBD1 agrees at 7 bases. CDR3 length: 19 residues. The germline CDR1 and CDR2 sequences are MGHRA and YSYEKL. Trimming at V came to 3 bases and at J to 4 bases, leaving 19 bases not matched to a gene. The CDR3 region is CASSHLILTGNYQADTQYF. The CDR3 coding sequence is TGCGCCAGCAGCCATCTGATTTTGACAGGGAACTATCAAGCAGATACGCAGTATTTT.

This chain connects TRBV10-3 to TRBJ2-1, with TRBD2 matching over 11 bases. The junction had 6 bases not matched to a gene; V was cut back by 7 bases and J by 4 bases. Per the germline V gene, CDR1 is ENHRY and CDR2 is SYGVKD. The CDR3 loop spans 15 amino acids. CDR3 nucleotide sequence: TGTGCCATCAACCCCACTAGCGGGGGATACAATGAGCAGTTCTTC. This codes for CAINPTSGGYNEQFF.

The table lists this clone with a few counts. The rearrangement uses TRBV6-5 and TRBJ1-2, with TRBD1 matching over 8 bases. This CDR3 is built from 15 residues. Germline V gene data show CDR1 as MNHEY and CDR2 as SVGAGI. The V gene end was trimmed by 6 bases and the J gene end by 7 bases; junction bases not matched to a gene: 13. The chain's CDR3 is CASSHLDRGIGGYTF. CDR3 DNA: TGTGCCAGCAGCCATCTCGACAGGGGAATTGGTGGCTACACCTTC.

The CDR3 DNA sequence: TGTGCCAGCAGTTCCCGCAGGGGCTATGGCTACACCTTC. It translates to CASSSRRGYGYTF. The chain links TRBV28 to TRBJ1-2, with D possibly matching TRBD1 (6 bases). The CDR3 is 13 amino acids. Per the germline V gene, CDR1 is MDHEN and CDR2 is SYDVKM. The V end lost 4 bases, the J end lost 4 bases, and 10 bases lay between the germline ends.

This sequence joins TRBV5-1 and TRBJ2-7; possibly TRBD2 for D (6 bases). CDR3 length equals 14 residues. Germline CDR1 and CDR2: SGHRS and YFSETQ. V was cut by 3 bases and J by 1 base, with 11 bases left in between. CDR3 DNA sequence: TGCGCCAGCAGCTGGGAGGATACTTCCTACGAGCAGTACTTC. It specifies CASSWEDTSYEQYF.

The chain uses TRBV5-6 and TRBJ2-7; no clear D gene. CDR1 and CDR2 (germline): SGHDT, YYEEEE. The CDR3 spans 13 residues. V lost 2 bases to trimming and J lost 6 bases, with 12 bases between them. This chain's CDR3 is CASSFLRGREQYF. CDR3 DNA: TGTGCCAGCAGCTTTCTTCGTGGGCGCGAGCAGTACTTC.